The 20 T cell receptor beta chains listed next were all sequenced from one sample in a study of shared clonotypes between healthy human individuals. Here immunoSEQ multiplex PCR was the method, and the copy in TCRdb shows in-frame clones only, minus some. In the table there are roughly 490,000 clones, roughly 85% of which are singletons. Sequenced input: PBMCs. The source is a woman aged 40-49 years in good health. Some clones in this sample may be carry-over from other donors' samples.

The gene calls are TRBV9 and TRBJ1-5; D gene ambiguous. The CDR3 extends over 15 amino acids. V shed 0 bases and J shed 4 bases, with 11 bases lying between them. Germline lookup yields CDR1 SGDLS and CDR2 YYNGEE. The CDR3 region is CASSVDPGSNQPQHF. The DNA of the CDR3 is TGTGCCAGCAGCGTAGACCCGGGGTCAAATCAGCCCCAGCATTTT. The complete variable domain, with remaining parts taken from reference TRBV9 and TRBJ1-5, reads DSGVTQTPKHLITATGQRVTLRCSPRSGDLSVYWYQQSLDQGLQFLIQYYNGEERAKGNILERFSAQQFPDLHSELNLSSLELGDSALYFCASSVDPGSNQPQHFGDGTRLSIL.

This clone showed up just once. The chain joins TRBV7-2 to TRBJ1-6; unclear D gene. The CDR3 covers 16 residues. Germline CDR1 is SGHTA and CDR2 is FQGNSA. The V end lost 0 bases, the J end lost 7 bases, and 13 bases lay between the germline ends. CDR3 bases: TGTGCCAGCAGCTTAGCGGAGAGGGTTTGGAATTCACCCCTCCACTTT. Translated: CASSLAERVWNSPLHF.

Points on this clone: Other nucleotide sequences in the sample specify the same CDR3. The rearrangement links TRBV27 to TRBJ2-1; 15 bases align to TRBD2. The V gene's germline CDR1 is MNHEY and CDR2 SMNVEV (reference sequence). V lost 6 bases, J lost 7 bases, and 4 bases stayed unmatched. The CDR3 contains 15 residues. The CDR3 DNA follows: TGTGCCAGCAGCTCCGGGACTAGCGGGAGGAATGAGCAGTTCTTC. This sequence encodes CASSSGTSGRNEQFF.

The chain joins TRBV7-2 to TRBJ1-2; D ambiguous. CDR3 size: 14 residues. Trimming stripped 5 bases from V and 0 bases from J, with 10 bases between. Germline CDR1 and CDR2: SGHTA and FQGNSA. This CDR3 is CASSPTEANYGYTF. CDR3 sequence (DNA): TGTGCCAGCAGCCCAACGGAAGCTAACTATGGCTACACCTTC.

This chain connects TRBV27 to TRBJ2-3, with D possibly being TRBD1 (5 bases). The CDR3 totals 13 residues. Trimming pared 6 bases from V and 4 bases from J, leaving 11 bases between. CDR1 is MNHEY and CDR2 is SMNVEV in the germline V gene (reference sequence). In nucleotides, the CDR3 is TGTGCCAGCAGACGTACAGGTTCAGATACGCAGTATTTT. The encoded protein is CASRRTGSDTQYF.

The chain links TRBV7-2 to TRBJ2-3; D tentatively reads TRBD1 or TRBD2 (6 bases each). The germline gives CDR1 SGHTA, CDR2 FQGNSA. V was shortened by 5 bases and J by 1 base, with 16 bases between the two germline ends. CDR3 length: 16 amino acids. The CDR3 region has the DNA TGTGCCAGCAGCCCGCAGGGCGGGACACGCACAGATACGCAGTATTTT. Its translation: CASSPQGGTRTDTQYF.

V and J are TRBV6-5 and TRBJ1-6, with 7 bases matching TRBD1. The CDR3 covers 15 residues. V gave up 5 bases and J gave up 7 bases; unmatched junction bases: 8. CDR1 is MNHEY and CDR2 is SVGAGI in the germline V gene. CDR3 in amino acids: CASSRSARGNSPLHF. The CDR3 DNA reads TGTGCCAGCAGTAGATCAGCCAGGGGGAATTCACCCCTCCACTTT.

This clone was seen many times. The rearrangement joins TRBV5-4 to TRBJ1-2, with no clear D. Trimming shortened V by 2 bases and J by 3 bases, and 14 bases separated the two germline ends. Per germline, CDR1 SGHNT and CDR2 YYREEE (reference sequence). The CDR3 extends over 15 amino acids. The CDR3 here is CASSLTVRGDYGYTF. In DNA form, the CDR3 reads TGTGCCAGCAGCTTAACGGTCCGCGGCGACTATGGCTACACCTTC.

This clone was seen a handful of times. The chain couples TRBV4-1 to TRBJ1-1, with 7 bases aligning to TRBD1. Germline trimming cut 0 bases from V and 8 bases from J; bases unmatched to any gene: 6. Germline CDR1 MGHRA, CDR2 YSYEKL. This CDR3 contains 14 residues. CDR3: CASSQEVRGQEAFF. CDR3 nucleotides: TGCGCCAGCAGCCAAGAGGTGAGGGGACAGGAAGCTTTCTTT.

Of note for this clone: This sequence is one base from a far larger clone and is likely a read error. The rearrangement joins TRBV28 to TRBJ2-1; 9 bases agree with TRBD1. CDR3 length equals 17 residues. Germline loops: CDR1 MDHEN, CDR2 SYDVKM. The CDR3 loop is CASSPLFGTGFYNGQFF. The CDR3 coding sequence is TGTGCCAGCAGTCCGCTCTTCGGGACAGGGTTCTACAATGGGCAGTTCTTC.

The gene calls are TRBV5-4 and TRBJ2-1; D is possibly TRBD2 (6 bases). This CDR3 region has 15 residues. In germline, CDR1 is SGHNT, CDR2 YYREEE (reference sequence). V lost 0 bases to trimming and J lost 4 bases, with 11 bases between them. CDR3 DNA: TGTGCCAGCAGCTTGGAGTACGGGACTTACAATGAGCAGTTCTTC. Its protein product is CASSLEYGTYNEQFF. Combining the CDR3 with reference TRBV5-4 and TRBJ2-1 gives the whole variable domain ETGVTQSPTHLIKTRGQQVTLRCSSQSGHNTVSWYQQALGQGPQFIFQYYREEENGRGNFPPRFSGLQFPNYSSELNVNALELDDSALYLCASSLEYGTYNEQFFGPGTRLTVL.

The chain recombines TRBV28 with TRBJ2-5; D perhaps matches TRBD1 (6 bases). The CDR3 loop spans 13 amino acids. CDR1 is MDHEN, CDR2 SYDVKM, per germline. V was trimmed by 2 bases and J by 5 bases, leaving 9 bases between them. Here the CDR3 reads CASSLGGGETQYF. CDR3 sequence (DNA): TGTGCCAGCAGTTTAGGGGGCGGGGAGACCCAGTACTTC.

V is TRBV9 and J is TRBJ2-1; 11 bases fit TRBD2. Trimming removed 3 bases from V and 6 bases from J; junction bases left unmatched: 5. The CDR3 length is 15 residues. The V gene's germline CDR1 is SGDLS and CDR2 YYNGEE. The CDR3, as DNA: TGTGCCAGCAGCGCCGGACTAGCGGGCGGCAATGAGCAGTTCTTC. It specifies CASSAGLAGGNEQFF.

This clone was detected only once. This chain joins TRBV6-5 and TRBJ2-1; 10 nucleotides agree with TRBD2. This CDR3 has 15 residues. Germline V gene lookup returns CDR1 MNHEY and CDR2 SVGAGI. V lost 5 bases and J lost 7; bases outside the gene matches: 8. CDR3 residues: CASSPQAGGLNEQFF. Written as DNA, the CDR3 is TGTGCCAGCAGTCCACAAGCGGGGGGGTTGAATGAGCAGTTCTTC.

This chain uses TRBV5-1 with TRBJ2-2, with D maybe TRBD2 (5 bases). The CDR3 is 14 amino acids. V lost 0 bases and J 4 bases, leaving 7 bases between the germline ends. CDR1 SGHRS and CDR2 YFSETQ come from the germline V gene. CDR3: CASSLGGSTGELFF. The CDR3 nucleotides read TGCGCCAGCAGCTTGGGAGGGAGCACCGGGGAGCTGTTTTTT.

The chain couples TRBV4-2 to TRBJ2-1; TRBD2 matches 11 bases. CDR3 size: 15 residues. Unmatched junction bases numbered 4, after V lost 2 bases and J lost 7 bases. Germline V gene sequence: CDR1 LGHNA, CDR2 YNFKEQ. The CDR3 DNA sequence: TGTGCCAGCAGCCAAACGGGACTAGCGGTGAATGAGCAGTTCTTC. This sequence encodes CASSQTGLAVNEQFF.

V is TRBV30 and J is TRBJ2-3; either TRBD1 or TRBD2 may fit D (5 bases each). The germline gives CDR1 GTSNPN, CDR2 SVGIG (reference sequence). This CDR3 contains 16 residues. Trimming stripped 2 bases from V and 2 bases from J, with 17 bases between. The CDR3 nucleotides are TGTGCCTGGAGTTGGGGCGAGGGGCTTTTCACAGATACGCAGTATTTT. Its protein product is CAWSWGEGLFTDTQYF.

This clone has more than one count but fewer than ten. Here the CDR3 reads CASSDSASGELFF. CDR3 in DNA: TGTGCCAGCAGTGACTCGGCTTCCGGGGAGCTGTTTTTT. The rearrangement links TRBV6-4 to TRBJ2-2; no reliable D call. Between the trimmed V and J ends, which lost 0 bases and 6 bases, there was a span of 5 bases. Germline CDR1 reads MRHNA; CDR2 reads SNTAGT. CDR3 length: 13 residues.

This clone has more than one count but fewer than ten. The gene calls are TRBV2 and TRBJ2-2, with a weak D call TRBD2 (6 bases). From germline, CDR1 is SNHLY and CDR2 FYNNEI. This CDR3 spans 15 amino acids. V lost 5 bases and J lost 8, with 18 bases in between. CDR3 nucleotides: TGTGCCAGCAGTCCGGGACTCGGAGGCCGAGGGGAGCTGTTTTTT. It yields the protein CASSPGLGGRGELFF.

This chain's CDR3 is CASSRGTYTDTQYF. The CDR3 nucleotides are TGCGCCAGCAGCCGCGGGACTTATACAGATACGCAGTATTTT. The chain employs TRBV4-1 and TRBJ2-3; TRBD2 might be the D (6 bases). The V end lost 4 bases, the J end lost 3 bases, and 11 bases lay between the germline ends. CDR3 length: 14 amino acids. Germline V gene data show CDR1 as MGHRA and CDR2 as YSYEKL.